This T cell receptor beta chain was recovered during a study of identical twins. cDNA carried unique molecular identifiers, and a universal primer site was added by template switching. TCRdb re-called the 5' RACE reads with MiXCR, one entry per CDR3 protein. This sample has 250,000 or so distinct CDR3 sequences; about 9% occur once, and the top ten carry 2.5% to 3.5%. Whole-study results and caveats: A cross-sectional statistical analysis, not follow-up of the same donors, supported the conclusions.

Every donor was a healthy Caucasian. To note about this clonotype: Its antigen remains unidentified.

The same sample was also used in a study of yellow fever vaccine responses in identical twins.

The clonotype originates from a woman aged 18-29 years in good health. Sample: CD8+ T cells sorted from blood.

CDR3 amino acids: CASSSTRSRGPSNTGELFF. CDR3 DNA: TGTGCCAGCAGCTCCACCCGCAGCAGGGGGCCTTCGAACACCGGGGAGCTGTTTTTT. The rearrangement joins TRBV11-1 to TRBJ2-2, with 8 nucleotides matching TRBD1. After removal of 4 bases from V and 0 bases from J, the junction contained 13 bases not matched to a gene. The length of the CDR3 is 19 residues. Germline CDR1 reads SGHAT; CDR2 reads FQDESV (reference sequence).